The entry that follows covers one T cell receptor (beta chain) sequence. These data come from a study of blood T cell repertoires in COVID-19. Study information: The study drew acute and convalescent COVID-19 samples from the United States, Italy and Spain.

Between the trimmed V and J ends, which lost 4 bases and 10 bases, there was a span of 25 bases. Germline V gene lookup returns CDR1 LGHDT and CDR2 YNNKEL (reference sequence). The CDR3 contains 16 residues. In terms of age and location, participants ranged from roughly 18 to 100 years and lived in approximately 26 US areas. Per the original methods: Using reference gene primer amplification, nucleated cell counts were estimated. Sequencing used immunoSEQ multiplex PCR; TCRdb keeps in-frame clones, though not all of them. V, J and clone size are those of that table, while D and trimming were read from the DNA. This sample yields 350,000 to 400,000 clones, of which 75% to 90% are seen a single time; roughly 1% belongs to the top ten.

The receptor comes from a man aged 18 to 29 who had recovered from COVID-19. Sequencing input: PBMCs or T cells enriched from blood (not recorded which). The chain uses TRBV3-1 (or the pseudogene TRBV3-2) and TRBJ1-2, with D perhaps TRBD1 (5 bases). The CDR3 sequence is CASSPSAGGSFQNYTF. In DNA form, the CDR3 reads TGTGCCAGCAGCCCATCCGCTGGGGGGAGCTTCCAAAACTACACCTTC.